Below, 26 T cell receptor beta chains from the same sample are listed, as sequenced in a study of T cell responses to AZD1222 COVID-19 vaccine. Generated by immunoSEQ multiplex PCR, the TCRdb table keeps only in-frame clones and is missing some. Of about 180,000 clones in the sample, about nine tenths were seen once. Sequenced here: peripheral blood, sampled on day 0 of AZD1222 vaccination. The receptors derive from an adult in good health.

V gene TRBV15 combines with J gene TRBJ1-1; 8 positions match TRBD1. J lost 5 bases, V lost 3 bases, and 11 bases had no gene match. The CDR3 length is 16 residues. Germline V gene data show CDR1 as LNHNV and CDR2 as YYDKDF (reference sequence). CDR3 sequence (DNA): TGTGCCACCAGCAGCCCCGGACAGGGAGGAAGGACTGAAGCTTTCTTT. Translation gives CATSSPGQGGRTEAFF.

The chain employs TRBV19 and TRBJ2-3; unclear D gene. The CDR3 length is 13 residues. V was cut by 1 base and J by 3 bases, with 5 bases left in between. Germline-derived CDR1 and CDR2 are LNHDA and SQIVND (reference sequence). In DNA, the CDR3 is TGTGCCAGTAGTATAGTTGGGACAGATACGCAGTATTTT. It codes for CASSIVGTDTQYF.

J is TRBJ2-3 and V is TRBV5-1, with TRBD2 identical over 11 bases. V was clipped by 7 bases and J by 4 bases; unmatched bases: 11. This CDR3 region has 16 residues. Germline values: CDR1 SGHRS, CDR2 YFSETQ. DNA of the CDR3: TGCGCCAGCTCTGATCTCGGTAGCGGGAGGGCAGATACGCAGTATTTT. Encoded protein: CASSDLGSGRADTQYF.

J is TRBJ2-7 and V is TRBV14; no reliable D call. The germline V gene has CDR1 SGHDN and CDR2 FVKESK. The CDR3 consists of 11 residues. Trimming cost V 4 bases and J 4 bases, with 5 bases left between them. The CDR3 loop reads CASSPGYEQYF. DNA for the CDR3: TGTGCCAGCAGCCCAGGTTACGAGCAGTACTTC.

The chain links TRBV4-3 to TRBJ1-4; D is unclear. From germline, CDR1 is LGHNA and CDR2 YSLEER. The ends were cut back, 3 bases at V and 0 bases at J, with 11 bases in the middle. This CDR3 is 16 amino acids long. CDR3 protein: CASSHGERATNEKLFF. The CDR3 nucleotides are TGCGCCAGCAGCCACGGGGAGCGGGCAACTAATGAAAAACTGTTTTTT.

Notes on this clone: The sample has other DNA sequences that encode this CDR3 too. This chain joins TRBV15 and TRBJ1-2, with D possibly being TRBD1 (5 bases). Per the germline V gene, CDR1 is LNHNV and CDR2 is YYDKDF (reference sequence). Between the trimmed V and J ends, which lost 3 bases and 8 bases, there was a span of 13 bases. CDR3 size: 13 residues. CDR3 region: CATSREEGDGYTF. The CDR3 bases are TGTGCCACCAGCAGGGAAGAAGGGGACGGCTACACCTTC.

Regarding this clone: Additional DNA sequences in this sample encode the identical CDR3. CDR3 region: CAWSVAGNTEAFF. Here the CDR3 DNA reads TGTGCCTGGAGTGTAGCGGGGAACACTGAAGCTTTCTTT. The chain uses TRBV30 and TRBJ1-1, with D unresolved. Per the germline V gene, CDR1 is GTSNPN and CDR2 is SVGIG (reference sequence). This CDR3 region has 13 residues. With 0 bases removed from V and 1 base from J, the gap between germline ends came to 6 bases.

The chain employs TRBV28 and TRBJ1-5; D is unresolved. Trimming pared 5 bases from V and 0 bases from J, leaving 2 bases between. Germline assignment: CDR1 MDHEN and CDR2 SYDVKM. CDR3 length: 12 amino acids. CDR3 in DNA: TGTGCCAGCAGTAATAGCAATCAGCCCCAGCATTTT. It codes for CASSNSNQPQHF.

The chain uses TRBV10-1 and TRBJ2-7; TRBD1 agrees at 7 bases. The germline CDR1 and CDR2 sequences are WNHNN and SYGVQD (reference sequence). The CDR3 totals 12 residues. V was clipped by 8 bases and J by 2 bases; unmatched bases: 3. The CDR3 bases are TGCGCCAGCGGACAGGTTCCCTACGAGCAGTACTTC. Its translation is CASGQVPYEQYF.

This clone occurred once. The CDR3 DNA is TGTGCCAGCAGAAGACAGGGGATAAATTCACCCCTCCACTTT. Its protein is CASRRQGINSPLHF. The chain uses TRBV28 and TRBJ1-6; 8 nucleotides align to TRBD1. Germline lookup yields CDR1 MDHEN and CDR2 SYDVKM. The CDR3 length is 14 residues. V lost 6 bases and J lost 7; bases outside the gene matches: 5.

This chain uses TRBV11-3 with TRBJ2-2, with 9 bases identical to TRBD2. This CDR3 has 14 amino acids. The ends lost 5 bases at V and 5 bases at J; junction bases unmatched: 3. Germline assignment: CDR1 SGHNT and CDR2 YENEEA. CDR3 sequence reads: CASSRAGGTGELFF. The DNA of the CDR3 is TGTGCCAGCAGCCGCGCGGGGGGGACCGGGGAGCTGTTTTTT. The whole variable domain, remainder taken from reference TRBV11-3 and TRBJ2-2, is EAGVVQSPRYKIIEKKQPVAFWCNPISGHNTLYWYLQNLGQGPELLIRYENEEAVDDSQLPKDRFSAERLKGVDSTLKIQPAELGDSAVYLCASSRAGGTGELFFGEGSRLTVL.

The genes are TRBV19 and TRBJ1-6; no firm D call. Trimming cost V 5 bases and J 6 bases, with 8 bases left between them. Germline CDR1 and CDR2: LNHDA and SQIVND (reference sequence). The CDR3 covers 13 residues. This CDR3 reads CASSAFSNSPLHF. The CDR3 coding sequence is TGTGCCAGTAGTGCCTTCAGTAATTCACCCCTCCACTTT.

This sequence joins TRBV28 and TRBJ2-6; weak D call: TRBD2 (5 bases). V lost 6 bases and J 4 bases, leaving 10 bases between the germline ends. CDR1 and CDR2 from the germline V gene are MDHEN and SYDVKM. This CDR3 has 14 residues. The CDR3 DNA follows: TGTGCCAGCAGCCGGGAAGCCGGGGCCAACGTCCTGACTTTC. Its protein is CASSREAGANVLTF. Drawing the rest from reference TRBV28 and TRBJ2-6, the complete variable domain is DVKVTQSSRYLVKRTGEKVFLECVQDMDHENMFWYRQDPGLGLRLIYFSYDVKMKEKGDIPEGYSVSREKKERFSLILESASTNQTSMYLCASSREAGANVLTFGAGSRLTVL.

This chain connects TRBV28 to TRBJ1-2; no clear D. This CDR3 has 15 residues. V was shortened by 3 bases and J by 3 bases, with 14 bases between the two germline ends. Germline V gives CDR1 MDHEN, CDR2 SYDVKM. The DNA of the CDR3 is TGTGCCAGCAGTTTCGAGTGGGTACTCGACTATGGCTACACCTTC. It encodes CASSFEWVLDYGYTF.

This chain uses TRBV24-1 with TRBJ1-2; D remains unclear. The ends were cut back, 9 bases at V and 5 bases at J, with 6 bases in the middle. Germline V gene sequence: CDR1 KGHDR, CDR2 SFDVKD. The CDR3 extends over 10 amino acids. The CDR3 is CATQDYGYTF. The CDR3 coding sequence is TGTGCCACCCAGGATTATGGCTACACCTTC.

The CDR3 nucleotides are TGTGCCAGCAGTGTACAATTAGCGGGGGGATCCACAGATACGCAGTATTTT. It encodes CASSVQLAGGSTDTQYF. V gene TRBV28 combines with J gene TRBJ2-3, with TRBD2 identical over 10 bases. The CDR3 is 17 amino acids. The germline V gene encodes CDR1 MDHEN and CDR2 SYDVKM. Unmatched junction bases numbered 10, after V lost 5 bases and J lost 2 bases. The whole variable domain, remainder taken from reference TRBV28 and TRBJ2-3, is DVKVTQSSRYLVKRTGEKVFLECVQDMDHENMFWYRQDPGLGLRLIYFSYDVKMKEKGDIPEGYSVSREKKERFSLILESASTNQTSMYLCASSVQLAGGSTDTQYFGPGTRLTVL.

CDR3 sequence reads: CSVRSSNQPQHF. The CDR3 DNA sequence: TGCAGCGTTCGGAGTAGCAATCAGCCCCAGCATTTT. V is TRBV29-1 and J is TRBJ1-5; D unresolved. The CDR3 is 12 amino acids. V lost 5 bases, J lost 0 bases, and 5 bases lay in between. Germline V gene sequence: CDR1 SQVTM, CDR2 ANQGSEA.

V and J are TRBV6-2 or TRBV6-3 and TRBJ1-5; no reliable D call. This CDR3 has 17 residues. Per the germline V gene, CDR1 is MNHEY and CDR2 is SVGEGT. Trimming shortened V by 0 bases and J by 3 bases, and 15 bases separated the two germline ends. The CDR3 region is CASSYSRGAANNQPQHF. The CDR3 region has the DNA TGTGCCAGCAGTTACTCGCGGGGAGCCGCCAACAATCAGCCCCAGCATTTT.

The chain combines TRBV7-9 with TRBJ2-2; 10 bases agree with TRBD2. The CDR3 has 18 residues. Germline lookup yields CDR1 SEHNR and CDR2 FQNEAQ (reference sequence). V gave up 5 bases and J gave up 3 bases; unmatched junction bases: 12. CDR3 nucleotides: TGTGCCAGCAGCCGGCTAGCGGGGGTCGATCGGTACACCGGGGAGCTGTTTTTT. Translating gives CASSRLAGVDRYTGELFF.

The chain is built from TRBV3-1 (or the pseudogene TRBV3-2) and TRBJ1-2; D not resolved. This CDR3 has 15 amino acids. Between the trimmed V and J ends, which lost 1 base and 3 bases, there was a span of 12 bases. Germline CDR1 reads LGHDT; CDR2 reads YNNKEL (reference sequence). DNA for the CDR3: TGTGCCAGCAGCCAAGGCGGCCAGCCATACTATGGCTACACCTTC. It translates to CASSQGGQPYYGYTF.

The CDR3 region has the DNA TGTGCCAGCCTCACCTTTACAGGGGGCGCTAGGAACGGCTACACCTTC. This sequence encodes CASLTFTGGARNGYTF. This chain connects TRBV28 to TRBJ1-2, with TRBD1 identical over 9 bases. The CDR3 consists of 16 residues. V shed 8 bases, J shed 8 bases, and the junction held 18 bases outside the gene matches. Germline V gene data show CDR1 as MDHEN and CDR2 as SYDVKM.

The chain is built from TRBV19 and TRBJ1-1; 10 positions agree with TRBD1. The CDR3 covers 16 residues. With 4 bases clipped from V and 7 bases from J, the junction kept 12 bases outside the gene matches. Germline V gene lookup returns CDR1 LNHDA and CDR2 SQIVND (reference sequence). The CDR3: CASSNTVRGQGLEAFF. CDR3 coding DNA: TGTGCCAGTAGTAATACGGTAAGGGGACAGGGGCTTGAAGCTTTCTTT.

This clone was counted only a few times. V is TRBV7-2 and J is TRBJ1-1; TRBD1 matches at 7 bases. V was clipped by 5 bases and J by 4 bases; unmatched bases: 10. Looked up from germline, CDR1 is SGHTA and CDR2 is FQGNSA. The CDR3 has 15 amino acids. The CDR3 DNA sequence: TGTGCCAGCAGCCTTAGCAGGGGACAGAGCACTGAAGCTTTCTTT. Its protein product is CASSLSRGQSTEAFF.

Note on this clone: An end of the junction does not agree with germline; a read error may underlie this. The chain has TRBV10-3 and TRBJ2-7; 7 nucleotides agree with TRBD1. CDR1 is ENHRY, CDR2 SYGVKD, per germline. This CDR3 contains 11 residues. The CDR3 DNA reads TGTGCCATCCAAGCTAGGGGGCCTTTGAACTTC. Translation: CAIQARGPLNF.

The J gene is TRBJ1-1, the V gene TRBV11-3, with D uncertain. Per the germline V gene, CDR1 is SGHNT and CDR2 is YENEEA. This CDR3 region has 13 residues. V gave up 4 bases and J gave up 1 base, with 7 bases separating them. The DNA of the CDR3 is TGTGCCAGCAGCTGGACCAGGAACACTGAAGCTTTCTTT. The encoded protein is CASSWTRNTEAFF.

This chain links TRBV28 with TRBJ2-5, with no clear D. Germline values: CDR1 MDHEN, CDR2 SYDVKM. V was clipped by 2 bases and J by 5 bases, with 9 bases between them. The CDR3 loop spans 13 amino acids. Here the CDR3 DNA reads TGTGCCAGCAGTTTAGGTCTAAGGGAGACCCAGTACTTC. Protein: CASSLGLRETQYF. The variable domain in full, with the rest retrieved from reference TRBV28 and TRBJ2-5, is DVKVTQSSRYLVKRTGEKVFLECVQDMDHENMFWYRQDPGLGLRLIYFSYDVKMKEKGDIPEGYSVSREKKERFSLILESASTNQTSMYLCASSLGLRETQYFGPGTRLLVL.